These 30 T cell receptor beta chains were sequenced from one sample in a study of shared clonotypes between healthy human individuals. TCRdb keeps only in-frame clones here, not all; method: immunoSEQ multiplex PCR. The profile covers approximately 1.9 million clones, with around 95% appearing a single time and approximately 1.6% taken by the ten largest. Terminally differentiated effector memory CD45RA+ cells were left out of the naive CD8 fraction, which was CD45RO-negative and positively selected for CCR7. Sequenced sample: naive CD8+ T cells from PBMCs. Receptor source: a man younger than 35 in good health. Some clones in this sample may be carry-over from other donors' samples.

This clone was counted a few times. In the same sample, other DNA sequences code for this CDR3. This chain uses TRBV28 with TRBJ2-2; no reliable D call. The V end was cut by 1 base, the J end by 6 bases, with 3 bases between. CDR3 length: 12 residues. CDR1 and CDR2 (germline): MDHEN, SYDVKM. CDR3 in amino acids: CASSLSAGELFF. The CDR3 nucleotides are TGTGCCAGCAGTTTATCTGCCGGGGAGCTGTTTTTT.

The chain couples TRBV28 to TRBJ2-7; 8 nucleotides line up with TRBD2. Germline CDR1 is MDHEN and CDR2 is SYDVKM. With V trimmed by 6 bases and J by 2 bases, 3 bases remained unmatched. This CDR3 has 13 residues. The CDR3 reads CASRIAGTYEQYF. The CDR3, as DNA: TGTGCCAGCAGGATAGCGGGGACCTACGAGCAGTACTTC.

This chain links TRBV7-9 with TRBJ1-1; D unresolved. Trimming shortened V by 3 bases and J by 4 bases, and 6 bases separated the two germline ends. In germline, CDR1 is SEHNR, CDR2 FQNEAQ (reference sequence). This CDR3 region has 12 residues. The CDR3 sequence: CASSFSFTEAFF. CDR3 DNA sequence: TGTGCCAGCAGCTTCTCATTCACTGAAGCTTTCTTT.

J is TRBJ1-5 and V is TRBV5-8; D is unclear. This CDR3 has 11 amino acids. Trimming took off 3 bases at V and 5 bases at J, with 3 bases between the two ends. The germline V gene encodes CDR1 SGHTS and CDR2 YDEGEE. The CDR3 is CASSWDQPQHF. For the CDR3, the DNA is TGTGCCAGCAGCTGGGATCAGCCCCAGCATTTT.

The rearrangement links TRBV10-3 to TRBJ1-4; a weak D match, TRBD1 (5 bases). CDR3 size: 14 residues. Per germline, CDR1 ENHRY and CDR2 SYGVKD. Trimming took off 3 bases at V and 8 bases at J, with 13 bases between the two ends. CDR3: CAISDIGANEKLFF. The CDR3 coding sequence is TGTGCCATCAGTGATATCGGGGCAAACGAAAAACTGTTTTTT.

This rearrangement joins TRBV28 to TRBJ2-1, with TRBD2 as a possible D gene (6 bases). Trimming took 10 bases from V and 4 from J, leaving 17 bases between them. The CDR3 has 14 amino acids. Germline assignment: CDR1 MDHEN and CDR2 SYDVKM. CDR3 nucleotides: TGTGCCATCGCGTCCCGGGACTTGTACAATGAGCAGTTCTTC. It specifies CAIASRDLYNEQFF.

V is TRBV29-1 and J is TRBJ2-5, with a weak D call TRBD2 (7 bases). The J call may be in error: the DNA end matches TRBJ2-7 better. The CDR3 is 14 residues long. Germline-derived CDR1 and CDR2 are SQVTM and ANQGSEA. The CDR3 DNA is TGCAGCGTTGTAGGGGGACTAAACCCCTACGAGCAGTACTTC. Translated, it gives CSVVGGLNPYEQYF.

The genes are TRBV7-2 and TRBJ2-7; the match to TRBD2 covers 8 bases. Germline V gene lookup returns CDR1 SGHTA and CDR2 FQGNSA. Trimming cost V 6 bases and J 2 bases; bases outside gene matches: 12. The CDR3 totals 16 residues. DNA for the CDR3: TGTGCCAGCAGAAAAGTAGCGGGACTGCCCCCCTACGAGCAGTACTTC. Protein sequence: CASRKVAGLPPYEQYF. The entire variable domain, with the rest obtained from reference TRBV7-2 and TRBJ2-7, is as follows: GAGVSQSPSNKVTEKGKDVELRCDPISGHTALYWYRQSLGQGLEFLIYFQGNSAPDKSGLPSDRFSAERTGGSVSTLTIQRTQQEDSAVYLCASRKVAGLPPYEQYFGPGTRLTVT.

The rearrangement uses TRBV6-5 and TRBJ1-1, with D unresolved. The CDR3 is 14 amino acids. Trimming left V 6 bases short and J 1 base short, with 12 bases between. Looked up from germline, CDR1 is MNHEY and CDR2 is SVGAGI. The CDR3: CASSVGVPNTEAFF. The CDR3 bases are TGTGCCAGCAGCGTCGGGGTACCGAACACTGAAGCTTTCTTT.

This chain joins TRBV5-4 and TRBJ1-1; D is undetermined. V was clipped by 4 bases and J by 0 bases, with 10 bases between them. The CDR3 contains 14 residues. The germline gives CDR1 SGHNT, CDR2 YYREEE (reference sequence). The CDR3 is CASSPAQMNTEAFF. The CDR3 DNA is TGTGCCAGCAGCCCGGCTCAGATGAACACTGAAGCTTTCTTT.

The chain has TRBV6-5 and TRBJ2-3; D is undetermined. V lost 5 bases to trimming and J lost 0 bases, with 6 bases between them. Germline CDR1 is MNHEY and CDR2 is SVGAGI. This CDR3 region has 13 residues. CDR3 loop: CASSDWSTDTQYF. The CDR3 DNA follows: TGTGCCAGCAGTGACTGGAGCACAGATACGCAGTATTTT.

The chain carries TRBV7-9 and TRBJ1-1; D is perhaps TRBD1 (6 bases). The CDR3 consists of 16 residues. V dropped 4 bases and J dropped 6 bases, with 21 bases sitting between them. The germline CDR1 and CDR2 sequences are SEHNR and FQNEAQ (reference sequence). The CDR3 nucleotides read TGTGCCAGCAGCTCTGGGAAGGGGGTTGGTGTGGCTGAAGCTTTCTTT. Translation: CASSSGKGVGVAEAFF.

The chain recombines TRBV6-1 with TRBJ2-1; the D gene is possibly TRBD2 (5 bases). Looked up from germline, CDR1 is MNHNS and CDR2 is SASEGT. The germline V and J ends were trimmed by 3 bases and 9 bases, with 15 bases remaining between them. This CDR3 contains 14 residues. The CDR3 sequence: CASSEMRDSGEQFF. The DNA of the CDR3 is TGTGCCAGCAGTGAGATGAGGGATTCGGGTGAGCAGTTCTTC.

The chain uses TRBV2 and TRBJ1-2, with 7 bases fitting TRBD1. V dropped 1 base and J dropped 5; count of bases not matched to a gene: 7. Germline loops: CDR1 SNHLY, CDR2 FYNNEI. The CDR3 totals 15 residues. In nucleotides, the CDR3 is TGTGCCAGCAGTGAAGGAGGGACAGCTGTATATGGCTACACCTTC. Encoded protein: CASSEGGTAVYGYTF.

The J gene is TRBJ1-2, the V gene TRBV7-9, with D perhaps matching TRBD1 (6 bases). The CDR3 loop spans 16 amino acids. Trimming removed 0 bases at V and 6 bases at J, with 17 bases between. Germline V gives CDR1 SEHNR, CDR2 FQNEAQ (reference sequence). For the CDR3, the DNA is TGTGCCAGCAGCTTAGCGCCCCTCGGGGGCTGGGATGGCTACACCTTC. This encodes CASSLAPLGGWDGYTF.

The chain has TRBV2 and TRBJ2-1; no definite D call. V was cut by 2 bases and J by 2 bases, with 4 bases left in between. The CDR3 sequence is 13 residues long. The germline V gene encodes CDR1 SNHLY and CDR2 FYNNEI. Written as DNA, the CDR3 is TGTGCCAGCAGTGAATTTCCCTACAATGAGCAGTTCTTC. Its translation is CASSEFPYNEQFF.

The chain joins TRBV4-2 to TRBJ2-5; no reliable D call. Germline V CDR1 and CDR2: LGHNA, YNFKEQ. Deletions cut 0 bases from V and 2 bases from J, with 10 bases between. The CDR3 is 15 residues long. CDR3 sequence (DNA): TGTGCCAGCAGCCAAGATCGGACGGCTCAAGAGACCCAGTACTTC. Its protein is CASSQDRTAQETQYF.

This chain links TRBV2 with TRBJ2-3, with no clear D. V dropped 3 bases and J dropped 4 bases, with 11 bases sitting between them. The length of the CDR3 is 14 residues. Germline CDR1 and CDR2: SNHLY and FYNNEI. The CDR3 DNA reads TGTGCCAGCAGTGATTGGGATGCGGCAGATACGCAGTATTTT. It codes for CASSDWDAADTQYF.

This chain joins TRBV6-1 and TRBJ1-5; D call uncertain. This CDR3 region has 15 residues. With 7 bases removed from V and 0 bases from J, the gap between germline ends came to 13 bases. Germline V CDR1 and CDR2: MNHNS, SASEGT. CDR3 DNA sequence: TGTGCCAGCACCCAAGGGAAAAATAGCAATCAGCCCCAGCATTTT. Its translation: CASTQGKNSNQPQHF.

The chain couples TRBV4-3 to TRBJ2-5; D is perhaps TRBD2 (5 bases). The CDR3 loop spans 15 amino acids. Germline V gene data show CDR1 as LGHNA and CDR2 as YSLEER. V dropped 1 base and J dropped 1 base, with 10 bases sitting between them. In nucleotides, the CDR3 is TGCGCCAGCAGCCAAGCGGCGGGCTTCCAAGAGACCCAGTACTTC. It specifies CASSQAAGFQETQYF.

V and J are TRBV19 and TRBJ2-3, with 9 nucleotides matching TRBD2. Germline V gives CDR1 LNHDA, CDR2 SQIVND (reference sequence). The V segment lost 7 bases and the J segment 5 bases; nucleotides outside the gene matches: 10. This CDR3 is 15 amino acids long. The DNA of the CDR3 is TGTGCCAGTACCCCTGGGCGGGAGGGCCAAGATACGCAGTATTTT. This translates into CASTPGREGQDTQYF.

This chain's CDR3 is CASSLLREGSYEQYF. The CDR3 region has the DNA TGTGCCAGCAGCTTATTGCGGGAGGGCTCCTACGAGCAGTACTTC. The gene calls are TRBV13 and TRBJ2-7; 9 bases are a match to TRBD2. Germline V lookup: CDR1 PRHDT, CDR2 FYEKMQ (reference sequence). Trimming at V came to 2 bases and at J to 0 bases, leaving 2 bases not matched to a gene. This CDR3 has 15 amino acids.

A single count supports this clone. This chain connects TRBV14 to TRBJ1-2, with D perhaps TRBD1 (5 bases). CDR3 length: 12 residues. Germline loops: CDR1 SGHDN, CDR2 FVKESK. V lost 4 bases and J 5 bases, leaving 8 bases between the germline ends. CDR3 nucleotides: TGTGCCAGCAGCCCCGACAGATATGGCTACACCTTC. It yields the protein CASSPDRYGYTF.

J is TRBJ2-7 and V is TRBV28; maybe TRBD2 (6 bases). The CDR3 sequence is 17 residues long. Per germline, CDR1 MDHEN and CDR2 SYDVKM. Trimming took off 4 bases at V and 0 bases at J, with 19 bases between the two ends. The CDR3 protein is CASSSLKADGSSYEQYF. CDR3 sequence (DNA): TGTGCCAGCAGTTCCCTCAAGGCGGACGGGAGCTCCTACGAGCAGTACTTC.

The V and J genes are TRBV9 and TRBJ1-4; 9 bases are shared with TRBD1. After removal of 0 bases from V and 6 bases from J, the junction contained 3 bases not matched to a gene. Germline CDR1 and CDR2: SGDLS and YYNGEE. The length of the CDR3 is 15 residues. CDR3: CASSVDRTGDEKLFF. The CDR3 nucleotides are TGTGCCAGCAGCGTAGATAGGACAGGGGATGAAAAACTGTTTTTT.

The chain links TRBV11-2 to TRBJ2-7; D remains ambiguous. Looked up from germline, CDR1 is SGHAT and CDR2 is FQNNGV. V lost 4 bases and J 9 bases, leaving 10 bases between the germline ends. This CDR3 spans 11 amino acids. The CDR3 DNA sequence: TGTGCCAGCAGCTCCCCGTTGGGGCAGTACTTC. Amino acids: CASSSPLGQYF.

The chain joins TRBV6-5 to TRBJ2-1; the match to TRBD2 covers 10 bases. With 5 bases clipped from V and 7 bases from J, the junction kept 2 bases outside the gene matches. Germline V gene data show CDR1 as MNHEY and CDR2 as SVGAGI. The CDR3 is made up of 13 amino acids. CDR3 protein: CASSPGLANEQFF. The DNA of the CDR3 is TGTGCCAGCAGTCCGGGACTAGCGAATGAGCAGTTCTTC.

V is TRBV6-4 and J is TRBJ1-1, with D possibly TRBD1 on 5 matching bases. CDR3 length: 15 amino acids. Trimming took off 3 bases at V and 5 bases at J, with 16 bases between the two ends. CDR1 MRHNA and CDR2 SNTAGT come from the germline V gene. Here the CDR3 DNA reads TGTGCCAGCAGTGAACGGGGGGGAGCCGGGACTGAAGCTTTCTTT. Protein: CASSERGGAGTEAFF.

This clone turned up a few times. V and J are TRBV27 and TRBJ1-5; maybe TRBD1 (6 bases). V lost 4 bases, J lost 5 bases, and 9 bases lay in between. The CDR3 loop spans 13 amino acids. Germline V CDR1 and CDR2: MNHEY, SMNVEV (reference sequence). CDR3 residues: CASSSQGYQPQHF. Written as DNA, the CDR3 is TGTGCCAGCAGTTCTCAGGGGTATCAGCCCCAGCATTTT.

CDR3 amino acids: CASSSGGRAYGYTF. CDR3 nucleotides: TGTGCCAGCAGTTCTGGAGGCAGGGCCTATGGCTACACCTTC. The J gene is TRBJ1-2, the V gene TRBV27; possibly TRBD1 for D (5 bases). Per the germline V gene, CDR1 is MNHEY and CDR2 is SMNVEV (reference sequence). V gave up 4 bases and J gave up 4 bases, with 13 bases separating them. The CDR3 is 14 amino acids.